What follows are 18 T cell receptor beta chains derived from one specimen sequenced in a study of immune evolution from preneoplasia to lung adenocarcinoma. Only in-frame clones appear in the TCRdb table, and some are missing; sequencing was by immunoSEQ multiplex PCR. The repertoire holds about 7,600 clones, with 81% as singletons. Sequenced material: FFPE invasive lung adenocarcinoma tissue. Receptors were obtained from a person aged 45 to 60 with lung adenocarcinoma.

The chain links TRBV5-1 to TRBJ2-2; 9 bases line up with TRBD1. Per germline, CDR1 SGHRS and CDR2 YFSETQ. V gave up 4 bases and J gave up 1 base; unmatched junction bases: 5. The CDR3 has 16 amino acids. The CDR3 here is CASSLGTGMNTGELFF. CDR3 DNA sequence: TGCGCCAGCAGCCTGGGGACAGGGATGAACACCGGGGAGCTGTTTTTT.

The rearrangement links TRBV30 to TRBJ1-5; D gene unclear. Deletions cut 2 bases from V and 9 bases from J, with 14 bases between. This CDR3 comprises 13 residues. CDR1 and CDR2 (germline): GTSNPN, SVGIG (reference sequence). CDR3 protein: CAWSNPSGMPQHF. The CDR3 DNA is TGTGCCTGGAGTAACCCTTCGGGAATGCCCCAGCATTTT.

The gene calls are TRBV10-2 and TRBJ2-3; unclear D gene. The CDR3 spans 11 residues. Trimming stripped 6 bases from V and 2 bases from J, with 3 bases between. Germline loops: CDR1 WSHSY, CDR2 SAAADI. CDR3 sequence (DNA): TGCGCCAGCAGGCACACAGATACGCAGTATTTT. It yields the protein CASRHTDTQYF.

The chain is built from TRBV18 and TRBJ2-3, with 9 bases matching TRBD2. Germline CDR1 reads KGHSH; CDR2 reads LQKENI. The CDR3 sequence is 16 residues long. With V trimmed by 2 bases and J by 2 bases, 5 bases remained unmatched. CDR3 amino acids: CASSPSRLAVTDTQYF. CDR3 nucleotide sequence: TGTGCCAGCTCACCATCCCGACTAGCGGTCACAGATACGCAGTATTTT.

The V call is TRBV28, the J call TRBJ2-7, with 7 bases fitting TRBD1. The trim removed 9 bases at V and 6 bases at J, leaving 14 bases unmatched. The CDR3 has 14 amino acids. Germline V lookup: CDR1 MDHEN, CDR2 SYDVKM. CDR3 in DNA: TGTGCCAGTTCCAACAGGGGTGGATCGGGCGAGCAGTACTTC. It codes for CASSNRGGSGEQYF.

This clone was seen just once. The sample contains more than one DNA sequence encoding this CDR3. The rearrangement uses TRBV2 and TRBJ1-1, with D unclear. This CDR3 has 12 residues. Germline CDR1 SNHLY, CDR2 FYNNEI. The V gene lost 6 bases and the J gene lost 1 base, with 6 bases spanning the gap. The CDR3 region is CASRVGNTEAFF. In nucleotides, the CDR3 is TGTGCCAGCAGGGTTGGGAACACTGAAGCTTTCTTT.

This CDR3 is CASSPSLDTEAFF. DNA for the CDR3: TGTGCCAGCAGTCCATCTCTGGACACTGAAGCTTTCTTT. V is TRBV6-1 and J is TRBJ1-1; D call uncertain. V lost 5 bases and J 3 bases, leaving 10 bases between the germline ends. The CDR3 sequence is 13 residues long. In germline, CDR1 is MNHNS, CDR2 SASEGT.

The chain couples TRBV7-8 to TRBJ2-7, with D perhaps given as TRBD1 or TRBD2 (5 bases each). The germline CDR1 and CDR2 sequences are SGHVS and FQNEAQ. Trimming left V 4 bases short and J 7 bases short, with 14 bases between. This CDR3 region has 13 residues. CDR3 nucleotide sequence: TGTGCCAGCAGCTGGGACCGCCAATCTGAGCAGTACTTC. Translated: CASSWDRQSEQYF.

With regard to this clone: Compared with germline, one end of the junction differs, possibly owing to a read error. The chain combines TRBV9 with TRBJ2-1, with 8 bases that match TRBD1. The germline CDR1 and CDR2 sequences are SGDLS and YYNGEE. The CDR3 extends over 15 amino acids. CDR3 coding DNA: TGTGCCAGCAGCTTGGGACAGGAACTATCCAATAAGCAGTTCTTC. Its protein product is CASSLGQELSNKQFF. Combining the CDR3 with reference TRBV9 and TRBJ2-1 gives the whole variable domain DSGVTQTPKHLITATGQRVTLRCSPRSGDLSVYWYQQSLDQGLQFLIQYYNGEERAKGNILERFSAQQFPDLHSELNLSSLELGDSALYFCASSLGQELSNKQFFGPGTRLTVL.

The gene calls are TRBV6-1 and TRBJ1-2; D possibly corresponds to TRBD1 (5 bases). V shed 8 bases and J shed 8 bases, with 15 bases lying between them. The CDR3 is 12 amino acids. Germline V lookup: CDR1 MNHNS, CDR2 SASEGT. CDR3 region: CASHPGDRGYTF. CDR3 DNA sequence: TGTGCCAGCCACCCGGGGGATCGAGGCTACACCTTC.

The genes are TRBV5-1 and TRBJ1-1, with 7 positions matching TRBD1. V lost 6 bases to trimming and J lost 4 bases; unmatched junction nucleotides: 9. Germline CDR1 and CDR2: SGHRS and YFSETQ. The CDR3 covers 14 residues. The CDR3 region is CASTSTGDTTEAFF. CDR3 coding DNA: TGCGCCAGCACCTCAACAGGGGATACCACTGAAGCTTTCTTT. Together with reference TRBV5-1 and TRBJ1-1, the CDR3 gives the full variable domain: KAGVTQTPRYLIKTRGQQVTLSCSPISGHRSVSWYQQTPGQGLQFLFEYFSETQRNKGNFPGRFSGRQFSNSRSEMNVSTLELGDSALYLCASTSTGDTTEAFFGQGTRLTVV.

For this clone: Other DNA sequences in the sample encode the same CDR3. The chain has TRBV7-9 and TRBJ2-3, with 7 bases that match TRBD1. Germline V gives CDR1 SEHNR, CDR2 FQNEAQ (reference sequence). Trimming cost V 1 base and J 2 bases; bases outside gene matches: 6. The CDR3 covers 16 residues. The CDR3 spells CASSLGQGYSTDTQYF. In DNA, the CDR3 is TGTGCCAGCAGCTTAGGACAGGGCTATTCCACAGATACGCAGTATTTT.

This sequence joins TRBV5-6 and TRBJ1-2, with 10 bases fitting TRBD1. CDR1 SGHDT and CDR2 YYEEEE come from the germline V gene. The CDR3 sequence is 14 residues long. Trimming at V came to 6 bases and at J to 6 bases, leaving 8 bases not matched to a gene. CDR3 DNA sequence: TGTGCCAGCATCCTCGCCGGGACAGGGGATGGCTACACCTTC. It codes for CASILAGTGDGYTF.

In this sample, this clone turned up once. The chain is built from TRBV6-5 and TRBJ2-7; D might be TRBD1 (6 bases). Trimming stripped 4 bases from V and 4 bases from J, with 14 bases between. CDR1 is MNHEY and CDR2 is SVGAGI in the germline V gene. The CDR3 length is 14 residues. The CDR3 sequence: CASSSPGVKYEQYF. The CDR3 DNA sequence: TGTGCCAGCAGTTCCCCAGGGGTTAAGTACGAGCAGTACTTC.

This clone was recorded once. Here the CDR3 DNA reads TGTGCCAGCAGTTCCGGACAGGGCGGCGCTGGCTACACCTTC. Translating it yields CASSSGQGGAGYTF. The chain is built from TRBV2 and TRBJ1-2; the match to TRBD1 covers 8 bases. V trimming: 5 bases; J trimming: 7 bases; junction bases outside the gene matches: 9. Germline V gives CDR1 SNHLY, CDR2 FYNNEI. The CDR3 is 14 amino acids.

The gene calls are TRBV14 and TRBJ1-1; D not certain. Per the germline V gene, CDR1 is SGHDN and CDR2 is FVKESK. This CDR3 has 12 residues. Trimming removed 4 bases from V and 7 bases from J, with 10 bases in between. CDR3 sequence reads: CASSRSRYEAFF. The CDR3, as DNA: TGTGCCAGCAGCCGCAGCAGGTATGAAGCTTTCTTT. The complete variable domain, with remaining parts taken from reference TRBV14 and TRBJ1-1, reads EAGVTQFPSHSVIEKGQTVTLRCDPISGHDNLYWYRRVMGKEIKFLLHFVKESKQDESGMPNNRFLAERTGGTYSTLKVQPAELEDSGVYFCASSRSRYEAFFGQGTRLTVV.

This chain's CDR3 is CASGQDYSNQPQHF. The CDR3 nucleotides are TGTGCCAGTGGACAGGATTATAGCAATCAGCCCCAGCATTTT. The chain is built from TRBV6-5 and TRBJ1-5; 7 bases are a match to TRBD1. This CDR3 spans 14 amino acids. Germline CDR1 and CDR2: MNHEY and SVGAGI. Trimming took 9 bases from V and 0 from J; bases not matched to a gene: 5.

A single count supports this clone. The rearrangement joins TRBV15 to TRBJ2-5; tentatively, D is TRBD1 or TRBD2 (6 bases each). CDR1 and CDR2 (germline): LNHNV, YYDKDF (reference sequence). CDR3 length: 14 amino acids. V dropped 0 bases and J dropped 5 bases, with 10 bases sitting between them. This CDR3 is CATSRDRGQETQYF. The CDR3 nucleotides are TGTGCCACCAGCAGAGATCGGGGGCAGGAGACCCAGTACTTC. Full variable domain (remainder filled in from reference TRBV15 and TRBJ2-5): DAMVIQNPRYQVTQFGKPVTLSCSQTLNHNVMYWYQQKSSQAPKLLFHYYDKDFNNEADTPDNFQSRRPNTSFCFLDIRSPGLGDTAMYLCATSRDRGQETQYFGPGTRLLVL.